One T cell receptor beta chain is described in this entry. The antigen remains undetermined. Every contributor of samples was a Caucasian grown-up residing in Nashville, Tennessee. Generated by immunoSEQ multiplex PCR, the TCRdb table keeps only in-frame clones and is missing some. This table holds a few million clones, approximately 94% found once. These data come from a study of shared clonotypes between healthy human individuals. Study observations and caveats: Collection of samples was limited to blood; tissue repertoires likely differ.

The length of the CDR3 is 15 residues. Germline CDR1 reads MGHRA; CDR2 reads YSYEKL. The V and J ends lost 4 bases and 2 bases, in that order; junction bases with no gene match: 6. The chain joins TRBV4-1 to TRBJ2-3, with TRBD2 matching 7 bases. Specimen: naive CD4+ T cells sorted from blood. Subset indicated: CD45RA+ positively selected. This clonotype originated in a man younger than 35 in good health. CDR3 coding DNA: TGCGCCAGCAGCCTTTTCGGGACTACCACAGATACGCAGTATTTT. Translated, it gives CASSLFGTTTDTQYF.